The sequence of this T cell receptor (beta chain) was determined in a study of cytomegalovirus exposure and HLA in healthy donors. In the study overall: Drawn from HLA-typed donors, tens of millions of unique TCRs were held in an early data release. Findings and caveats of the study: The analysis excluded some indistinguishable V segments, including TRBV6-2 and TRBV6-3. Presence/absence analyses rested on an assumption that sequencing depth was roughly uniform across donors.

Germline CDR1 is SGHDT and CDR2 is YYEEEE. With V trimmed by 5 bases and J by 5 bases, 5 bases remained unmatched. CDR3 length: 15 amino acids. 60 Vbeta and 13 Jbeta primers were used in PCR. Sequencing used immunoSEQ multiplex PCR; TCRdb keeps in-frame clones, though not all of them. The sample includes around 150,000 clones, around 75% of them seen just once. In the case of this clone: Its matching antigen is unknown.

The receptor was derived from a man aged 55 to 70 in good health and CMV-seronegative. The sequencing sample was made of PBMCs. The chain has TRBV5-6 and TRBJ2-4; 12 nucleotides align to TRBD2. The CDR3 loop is CASRLAGGRQNIQYF. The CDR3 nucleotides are TGTGCCAGCAGGCTAGCGGGAGGGCGGCAAAACATTCAGTACTTC.